The 6 T cell receptor beta chains given below trace back to one sample, sequenced in a study of cytomegalovirus exposure and HLA in healthy donors (dated by TCRdb to about 2017). Libraries were constructed by the immunoSEQ multiplex PCR assay. For the multiplex PCR, a mixture combining 60 forward primers for TCR Vbeta segments and 13 reverse primers for TCR Jbeta segments was used. TCRdb carries this immuneACCESS record with in-frame sequences only. Its versions omit some clonotypes, under half of them owing to an unresolved V gene in the studies checked, with the rest unexplained. The sample includes nearly 110,000 clones, with approximately 80% observed a single time. The ten largest account for approximately 4.2% of the sample. The sequencing sample was made of PBMCs. These receptors all come from a male donor in good health and CMV-seronegative.

This clone was seen just once. V and J are TRBV6-1 and TRBJ2-4; TRBD2 matches 14 bases. The germline gives CDR1 MNHNS, CDR2 SASEGT. V shed 2 bases, J shed 2 bases, and the junction held 8 bases outside the gene matches. The CDR3 runs 19 residues. CDR3 amino acids: CASSEQTSGRAGSKNIQYF. The CDR3 nucleotides read TGTGCCAGCAGTGAACAGACTAGCGGGAGGGCCGGGTCCAAAAACATTCAGTACTTC.

This clone has just a few counts. J is TRBJ1-4 and V is TRBV5-6, with D unclear. CDR3 length equals 13 residues. Germline values: CDR1 SGHDT, CDR2 YYEEEE. Trimming removed 2 bases at V and 6 bases at J, with 8 bases between. CDR3 sequence reads: CASSLWRYEKLFF. As DNA, the CDR3 is TGTGCCAGCAGCTTATGGCGGTATGAAAAACTGTTTTTT.

The V and J genes are TRBV7-2 and TRBJ2-7; weak D call: TRBD1 (5 bases). Germline V gene sequence: CDR1 SGHTA, CDR2 FQGNSA. This CDR3 has 14 amino acids. V was trimmed by 5 bases and J by 3 bases, leaving 14 bases between them. The DNA for the CDR3 is TGTGCCAGCAGCAATGGACAAGGAAACTACGAGCAGTACTTC. The encoded protein is CASSNGQGNYEQYF. The full variable domain, its missing parts supplied by reference TRBV7-2 and TRBJ2-7, is GAGVSQSPSNKVTEKGKDVELRCDPISGHTALYWYRQSLGQGLEFLIYFQGNSAPDKSGLPSDRFSAERTGGSVSTLTIQRTQQEDSAVYLCASSNGQGNYEQYFGPGTRLTVT.

The chain joins TRBV27 to TRBJ2-7, with 7 bases matching TRBD1. The CDR3 spans 15 residues. Per germline, CDR1 MNHEY and CDR2 SMNVEV (reference sequence). V lost 4 bases and J lost 2; bases outside the gene matches: 8. CDR3 bases: TGTGCCAGCAGTTCCTCCGGGACAGCGACCTACGAGCAGTACTTC. Its protein product is CASSSSGTATYEQYF.

This clone was seen a few times. This chain uses TRBV6-4 with TRBJ2-2; D may be TRBD2 (6 bases). This CDR3 has 18 residues. V gave up 0 bases and J gave up 2 bases, with 16 bases separating them. Per the germline V gene, CDR1 is MRHNA and CDR2 is SNTAGT. As DNA, the CDR3 is TGTGCCAGCAGTGACTCTCTGGCCAGCGGGCTTAACACCGGGGAGCTGTTTTTT. Translating it yields CASSDSLASGLNTGELFF.

The V and J genes are TRBV7-2 and TRBJ2-5; 7 nucleotides align to TRBD2. The germline V gene encodes CDR1 SGHTA and CDR2 FQGNSA. V gave up 3 bases and J gave up 2 bases; unmatched junction bases: 6. The length of the CDR3 is 15 residues. The CDR3 DNA reads as TGTGCCAGCAGCTTGGCCGGACTAGTTCAAGAGACCCAGTACTTC. It translates to CASSLAGLVQETQYF.